The sequence of this TCR beta chain was determined in a study of blood T cells in healthy people across ages. General study results and limits: Changes in expanded clonotypes were possibly confounded, as the CMV status of donors was unknown.

Comments on this clonotype: No antigen is known for it.

Then a second PCR, running about 6 to 12 cycles, was carried out with a sample-barcoded 5' primer and a J-beta primer mix. In TCRdb, the 5' RACE reads were re-called with MiXCR into one record per CDR3 protein. The sample lists hundreds of thousands of distinct CDR3 sequences; 20% to 25% were seen once. Germline lookup yields CDR1 SGDLS and CDR2 YYNGEE. The CDR3 covers 17 residues. After removal of 4 bases from V and 1 base from J, the junction contained 9 bases not matched to a gene. This sample was shared with a second study, whose subject was T cells of mothers and their children. This second study says: Three mothers and their six children, all healthy Caucasians, donated. For unrelated pairs as for related ones, thymic selection shapes TCR recombination output similarly.

Specimen: blood. The clonotype was recovered from a boy aged 10-17 years in good health. The genes are TRBV9 and TRBJ1-3, with 9 bases lining up with TRBD1. Here the CDR3 reads CASSSRGQGSSGNTIYF. The CDR3 DNA sequence: TGTGCCAGCAGCTCCCGGGGACAGGGAAGTTCTGGAAACACCATATATTTT.